This record looks at one TCR beta chain sequence and its context. Different DNA sequences within this sample yield the same CDR3. The data originate from a study of memory CD4+ T cells and cytomegalovirus serostatus. Clones were sequenced by immunoSEQ multiplex PCR, and TCRdb holds only the in-frame ones, with some missing. The table records 61,000 or so clones, over 60% of them present only once. The sort gate was single viable CD3+CD4+CD8-CD45RO+ cells for memory CD4+ T cells. Donors' CMV status reflects serum IgG against pp150, pp28, p38, p52. The TCR originated in an adult in good health and CMV-seronegative. Some clones in this sample may be carry-over from other donors' samples. The specimen sequenced was memory CD4+ T cells from blood.

The CDR3 sequence: CASSSRQGSDTQYF. The CDR3 DNA sequence: TGCGCCAGCAGCTCCAGACAGGGGTCAGATACGCAGTATTTT. The chain carries TRBV5-1 and TRBJ2-3, with 8 bases that match TRBD1. CDR3 length: 14 residues. CDR1 and CDR2 from the germline V gene are SGHRS and YFSETQ. J was trimmed by 4 bases and V by 3 bases; bases with no gene match: 4.